These 2 T cell receptor beta chains were all obtained from the same sample, sequenced in a study of control samples from healthy donors and cancer patients. The protocol was immunoSEQ multiplex PCR, while the TCRdb copy is restricted to in-frame clones and leaves out a portion. This table has 120,000 to 150,000 clones, around 90% appearing once. Sequencing input: blood. These receptor sequences come from a man aged 25 to 40 in good health.

The V gene is TRBV11-3, the J gene TRBJ1-4; 9 bases are shared with TRBD1. With V trimmed by 3 bases and J by 5 bases, 4 bases remained unmatched. The CDR3 is 15 amino acids. Germline V CDR1 and CDR2: SGHNT, YENEEA. CDR3 in DNA: TGTGCCAGCAGCTTTAGAGGGACAGGGAATGAAAAACTGTTTTTT. Protein sequence: CASSFRGTGNEKLFF.

The CDR3 region has the DNA TGTGCCAGCAGCCAAATACAGGGATCCTATAATTCACCCCTCCACTTT. Translating it yields CASSQIQGSYNSPLHF. The chain uses TRBV14 and TRBJ1-6; a possible D gene is TRBD1 (6 bases). The CDR3 covers 16 residues. Looked up from germline, CDR1 is SGHDN and CDR2 is FVKESK. Deletions cut 2 bases from V and 1 base from J, with 9 bases between.